This TCR beta chain comes out of a study of patients and donors after allogeneic stem cell transplantation. TCRdb reanalysed the RT-PCR reads using MiXCR and keeps one entry per CDR3 protein. The sample shows 20,000 to 30,000 distinct CDR3 sequences, about 8% of them seen only once. This clonotype was counted between two and nine times. The ends were cut back, 5 bases at V and 6 bases at J, with 17 bases in the middle. The CDR3 length is 15 residues. Germline loops: CDR1 MNHEY, CDR2 SVGEGT. The specimen was blood, either unsorted or a sorted T cell fraction (not recorded which). This TCR was sampled from a human donor who was either an allogeneic HSCT recipient or a stem cell or donor lymphocyte infusion donor (not recorded which). It is not recorded whose cells these are; they may come from a transplant donor. This sequence joins TRBV6-2 or TRBV6-3 and TRBJ1-5; D gene unclear. The CDR3 spells CASSRDSPLGQPQHF. The CDR3 region has the DNA TGTGCCAGCAGTCGAGATAGTCCCCTTGGTCAGCCCCAGCATTTT.